One sample yielded the 26 T cell receptor beta chains listed below, sequenced in a study of blood T cells in healthy people across ages. A second PCR of 7 to 11 cycles used a sample-barcoded 5' primer and a J-beta primer mix. A single record per CDR3 protein comes from TCRdb applying MiXCR to the 5' RACE reads. The sample holds some 700,000 distinct CDR3 sequences; 22% are singletons and the top ten take roughly 22%. Sequenced input: blood. The receptor set was obtained from a man aged 65 to 85 in good health.

This clonotype was counted between two and nine times. The chain links TRBV27 to TRBJ1-5; 10 nucleotides match TRBD1. V was clipped by 6 bases and J by 2 bases; unmatched bases: 7. The length of the CDR3 is 16 residues. The germline CDR1 and CDR2 sequences are MNHEY and SMNVEV (reference sequence). This chain's CDR3 is CASRASDRGGNQPQHF. DNA of the CDR3: TGTGCCAGCAGAGCCTCGGACAGGGGGGGCAATCAGCCCCAGCATTTT.

J is TRBJ2-1 and V is TRBV3-1, with D unresolved. Trimming shortened V by 8 bases and J by 5 bases, and 7 bases separated the two germline ends. Per germline, CDR1 LGHDT and CDR2 YNNKEL (reference sequence). The CDR3 totals 11 residues. The CDR3 DNA reads TGTGCCAGCCACAAAAACAATGAGCAGTTCTTC. It is translated as CASHKNNEQFF.

V and J are TRBV11-2 and TRBJ1-1; 9 nucleotides agree with TRBD1. The CDR3 extends over 14 amino acids. J lost 6 bases, V lost 1 base, and 3 bases had no gene match. Germline V gene data show CDR1 as SGHAT and CDR2 as FQNNGV. In DNA form, the CDR3 reads TGTGCCAGCAGCTTAGGGGGGACAGGGCCTGAAGCTTTCTTT. As protein: CASSLGGTGPEAFF.

This clonotype was seen a few times. The junction differs from germline at one of its ends, possibly a read error. The J gene is TRBJ1-1, the V gene TRBV5-1; the D gene is possibly TRBD1 (6 bases). The CDR3 spans 11 residues. Germline CDR1 is SGHRS and CDR2 is YFSETQ. The CDR3: CASSREGVRVF. The CDR3 DNA sequence: TGCGCCAGCAGCCGGGAGGGGGTTAGGGTCTTT.

The chain employs TRBV6-6 and TRBJ1-4; D possibly corresponds to TRBD1 (5 bases). CDR3 length: 13 amino acids. V lost 8 bases to trimming and J lost 6 bases, with 13 bases between them. The germline V gene has CDR1 MNHNY and CDR2 SVGAGI (reference sequence). The CDR3 loop reads CASFRDSDEKLFF. For the CDR3, the DNA is TGTGCCAGCTTCAGGGATTCGGATGAAAAACTGTTTTTT.

The chain carries TRBV4-2 and TRBJ1-1, with a tentative D call TRBD1 (6 bases). The CDR3 spans 15 residues. Germline V gene sequence: CDR1 LGHNA, CDR2 YNFKEQ. The V and J ends lost 3 bases and 5 bases respectively, with 16 bases between them. CDR3 protein: CASSQYQGGGTEAFF. DNA of the CDR3: TGTGCCAGCAGCCAGTACCAGGGAGGGGGAACTGAAGCTTTCTTT.

With respect to this clonotype: Since a much larger clone is just one base distant, this may be a read error. The chain employs TRBV12-3 or TRBV12-4 and TRBJ2-3; TRBD2 might be the D (6 bases). The CDR3 has 15 residues. Trimming left V 4 bases short and J 3 bases short, with 14 bases between. The CDR3 DNA reads as TGTGCCAGCAGTTCCCGCCGACTAGGAACAGATACGCAGTATTTT. Amino acid sequence: CASSSRRLGTDTQYF.

A few counts support this clonotype. The chain carries TRBV3-1 and TRBJ1-2, with a possible D match to TRBD1 (5 bases). The germline V gene has CDR1 LGHDT and CDR2 YNNKEL (reference sequence). This CDR3 is built from 15 residues. V lost 4 bases to trimming and J lost 2 bases, with 14 bases between them. Here the CDR3 reads CASSPPGAGNYGYTF. The CDR3 nucleotides read TGTGCCAGCAGCCCTCCTGGGGCAGGGAACTATGGCTACACCTTC.

This clonotype was counted only a few times. This chain links TRBV4-2 with TRBJ2-1; 11 bases agree with TRBD2. CDR1 LGHNA and CDR2 YNFKEQ come from the germline V gene. The junction had 6 bases not matched to a gene; V was cut back by 0 bases and J by 8 bases. The CDR3 runs 16 residues. Written as DNA, the CDR3 is TGTGCCAGCAGCCAAGATATTAGCGGGGGGGTTTATGAGCAGTTCTTC. Residues: CASSQDISGGVYEQFF.

This clonotype was seen more than once but under ten times. V gene TRBV18 combines with J gene TRBJ2-7, with D possibly being TRBD1 (6 bases). The germline V gene encodes CDR1 KGHSH and CDR2 LQKENI. There are 15 residues in the CDR3. With 3 bases removed from V and 4 bases from J, the gap between germline ends came to 16 bases. This CDR3 is CASSPAGALPYEQYF. The CDR3 nucleotides are TGTGCCAGCTCACCGGCAGGGGCCTTACCGTACGAGCAGTACTTC.

This clonotype was recorded many times. J is TRBJ1-4 and V is TRBV5-1; 7 nucleotides align to TRBD1. This CDR3 has 14 amino acids. V gave up 6 bases and J gave up 3 bases; unmatched junction bases: 5. Looked up from germline, CDR1 is SGHRS and CDR2 is YFSETQ. For the CDR3, the DNA is TGCGCCAGCACTACCGGGACAGCTAATGAAAAACTGTTTTTT. Translation gives CASTTGTANEKLFF.

This clonotype was counted between two and nine times. The chain uses TRBV5-1 and TRBJ2-3; D might be TRBD2 (6 bases). This CDR3 comprises 14 residues. V lost 1 base, J lost 6 bases, and 12 bases lay in between. Germline CDR1 is SGHRS and CDR2 is YFSETQ. In DNA form, the CDR3 reads TGCGCCAGCAGCTTGTCGGGGGACGCGGATACGCAGTATTTT. Protein product: CASSLSGDADTQYF.

This chain uses TRBV30 with TRBJ1-4, with 9 bases that match TRBD1. The CDR3 is made up of 20 amino acids. The V segment lost 0 bases and the J segment 0 bases; nucleotides outside the gene matches: 14. CDR1 and CDR2 from the germline V gene are GTSNPN and SVGIG (reference sequence). The CDR3 is CAWSVQTPGTGFSTNEKLFF. The DNA for the CDR3 is TGTGCCTGGAGTGTACAAACCCCCGGGACAGGGTTTTCAACTAATGAAAAACTGTTTTTT.

The J gene is TRBJ1-4, the V gene TRBV20-1; D is ambiguous. The CDR3 has 13 residues. The ends were cut back, 0 bases at V and 6 bases at J, with 8 bases in the middle. The germline CDR1 and CDR2 sequences are DFQATT and SNEGSKA (reference sequence). As DNA, the CDR3 is TGCAGTGCTAGAGATCGGAGGGATGAAAAACTGTTTTTT. It specifies CSARDRRDEKLFF.

V usage is TRBV20-1 and J usage is TRBJ2-5, with TRBD1 identical over 12 bases. The CDR3 covers 15 residues. Germline loops: CDR1 DFQATT, CDR2 SNEGSKA (reference sequence). V lost 6 bases, J lost 5 bases, and 10 bases stayed unmatched. Here the CDR3 reads CSARSGDRGLETQYF. CDR3 bases: TGCAGTGCCCGCTCTGGGGACAGGGGGCTGGAGACCCAGTACTTC.

There are a few counts of this clonotype. In DNA, the CDR3 is TGTGCCAGCAGCCCTCTGGTTCAAACAGGACTACCCTCCTACGAGCAGTACGTC. It encodes CASSPLVQTGLPSYEQYV. The V and J genes are TRBV5-5 and TRBJ2-7, with D possibly matching TRBD2 (6 bases). The germline V gene has CDR1 SGHKS and CDR2 YYEKEE (reference sequence). The CDR3 totals 18 residues. Trimming cost V 4 bases and J 0 bases, with 23 bases left between them.

The chain is built from TRBV9 and TRBJ1-3; D is uncertain. CDR3 length equals 14 residues. Trimming took off 2 bases at V and 4 bases at J, with 10 bases between the two ends. Germline assignment: CDR1 SGDLS and CDR2 YYNGEE. CDR3 sequence (DNA): TGTGCCAGCAGCGTGGACCTACGGGGAAACACCATATATTTT. This encodes CASSVDLRGNTIYF.

This clonotype came up a few times. The CDR3 bases are TGCAGCTACCGCGGGACGGGCTCCTACGAGCAGTACTTC. Its protein product is CSYRGTGSYEQYF. The rearrangement joins TRBV29-1 to TRBJ2-7; the D gene is possibly TRBD2 (6 bases). This CDR3 is 13 amino acids long. V lost 8 bases, J lost 0 bases, and 14 bases lay in between. The germline V gene encodes CDR1 SQVTM and CDR2 ANQGSEA.

In this sample, this clonotype turned up many times. The chain carries TRBV12-3 or TRBV12-4 and TRBJ2-4; D not resolved. CDR3 length equals 14 residues. V lost 2 bases and J 1 base, leaving 6 bases between the germline ends. DNA of the CDR3: TGTGCCAGCAGTTTATTGGGGGCCAAAAACATTCAGTACTTC. Encoded protein: CASSLLGAKNIQYF.

The table lists this clonotype with many counts. The gene calls are TRBV12-3 or TRBV12-4 and TRBJ1-1, with D tentatively TRBD1 (6 bases). V was cut by 4 bases and J by 7 bases, with 25 bases left in between. The CDR3 loop spans 17 amino acids. The DNA for the CDR3 is TGTGCCAGCAGTTCCTTAGGGGGGCAGGGTGGTTATATTGAAGCTTTCTTT. Protein product: CASSSLGGQGGYIEAFF.

A word on this clonotype: A read error may explain this, as a much larger clone is one base away. This rearrangement joins TRBV3-1 to TRBJ1-2; 10 positions agree with TRBD1. Germline-derived CDR1 and CDR2 are LGHDT and YNNKEL (reference sequence). This CDR3 region has 15 residues. CDR3 DNA sequence: TGTGCCAACAGCCTCGGACAGGGGGCTAACTATGGCTACACCTTC. It yields the protein CANSLGQGANYGYTF.

V is TRBV2 and J is TRBJ1-6; no reliable D call. V was clipped by 8 bases and J by 0 bases, with 5 bases between them. The CDR3 is 13 residues long. CDR1 SNHLY and CDR2 FYNNEI come from the germline V gene. In nucleotides, the CDR3 is TGTGCCAGCGTGGTCTCCTATAATTCACCCCTCCACTTT. This gives the protein CASVVSYNSPLHF.

This clonotype occurred a few times. The V gene is TRBV5-5, the J gene TRBJ1-2, with TRBD1 identical over 7 bases. CDR1 is SGHKS, CDR2 YYEKEE, per germline (reference sequence). This CDR3 comprises 15 residues. J lost 4 bases, V lost 4 bases, and 10 bases had no gene match. The CDR3 loop is CASSTLDRLAYGYTF. CDR3 DNA: TGTGCCAGCAGCACCCTGGACAGGCTGGCCTATGGCTACACCTTC.

The chain has TRBV10-3 and TRBJ2-3; 7 nucleotides align to TRBD2. From germline, CDR1 is ENHRY and CDR2 SYGVKD. The V and J ends lost 5 bases and 1 base, in that order; junction bases with no gene match: 6. This CDR3 has 15 amino acids. The CDR3 spells CAISPGLAGTDTQYF. As DNA, the CDR3 is TGTGCCATCAGTCCGGGCCTAGCGGGCACAGATACGCAGTATTTT.

This rearrangement joins TRBV7-2 to TRBJ2-1, with 7 bases that match TRBD2. The DNA end lines up better with TRBJ2-5; the J call may be wrong. CDR1 is SGHTA, CDR2 FQGNSA, per germline. The length of the CDR3 is 13 residues. The CDR3 region has the DNA TGTGCCAGCAGCTGGGGAGGGGCGGAGACCCAGTACTTC. Translation: CASSWGGAETQYF.

The rearrangement uses TRBV6-5 and TRBJ1-2; the D gene is possibly TRBD1 (6 bases). CDR3 length: 15 residues. CDR1 is MNHEY and CDR2 is SVGAGI in the germline V gene. The V and J ends lost 7 bases and 6 bases respectively, with 21 bases between them. Here the CDR3 reads CASIRGAGSLDGYTF. As DNA, the CDR3 is TGTGCCAGCATCAGGGGCGCAGGGAGCTTGGATGGCTACACCTTC.